This TCR beta chain was found in a study of CD8 T cells in Susac syndrome. General observations from the study: The relatively small number of individuals in the TCR sequencing and HLA analysis was acknowledged by the study.

After removal of 0 bases from V and 8 bases from J, the junction contained 5 bases not matched to a gene. The CDR3 runs to 16 residues. Germline V gene data show CDR1 as LGHDT and CDR2 as YNNKEL (reference sequence). When the RNA was reverse transcribed, random hexamers were used with an input of about 0.45 to 1 ug. TCRdb passed the immunoSEQ multiplex PCR reads through MiXCR, listing each CDR3 protein once. The sample holds approximately 200,000 distinct CDR3 sequences; about 95% are singletons and the top ten take 0.082%. Regarding this clonotype: Its antigen is as yet unknown.

The chain employs TRBV3-1 and TRBJ2-1; the match to TRBD2 covers 12 bases. Sequencing was carried out using CD4+ T cells from PBMCs. The TCR was taken from a human donor with multiple sclerosis. The CDR3 sequence: CASSQDPTSGGHEQFF. The CDR3 DNA sequence: TGTGCCAGCAGCCAAGATCCGACTAGCGGGGGACATGAGCAGTTCTTC.